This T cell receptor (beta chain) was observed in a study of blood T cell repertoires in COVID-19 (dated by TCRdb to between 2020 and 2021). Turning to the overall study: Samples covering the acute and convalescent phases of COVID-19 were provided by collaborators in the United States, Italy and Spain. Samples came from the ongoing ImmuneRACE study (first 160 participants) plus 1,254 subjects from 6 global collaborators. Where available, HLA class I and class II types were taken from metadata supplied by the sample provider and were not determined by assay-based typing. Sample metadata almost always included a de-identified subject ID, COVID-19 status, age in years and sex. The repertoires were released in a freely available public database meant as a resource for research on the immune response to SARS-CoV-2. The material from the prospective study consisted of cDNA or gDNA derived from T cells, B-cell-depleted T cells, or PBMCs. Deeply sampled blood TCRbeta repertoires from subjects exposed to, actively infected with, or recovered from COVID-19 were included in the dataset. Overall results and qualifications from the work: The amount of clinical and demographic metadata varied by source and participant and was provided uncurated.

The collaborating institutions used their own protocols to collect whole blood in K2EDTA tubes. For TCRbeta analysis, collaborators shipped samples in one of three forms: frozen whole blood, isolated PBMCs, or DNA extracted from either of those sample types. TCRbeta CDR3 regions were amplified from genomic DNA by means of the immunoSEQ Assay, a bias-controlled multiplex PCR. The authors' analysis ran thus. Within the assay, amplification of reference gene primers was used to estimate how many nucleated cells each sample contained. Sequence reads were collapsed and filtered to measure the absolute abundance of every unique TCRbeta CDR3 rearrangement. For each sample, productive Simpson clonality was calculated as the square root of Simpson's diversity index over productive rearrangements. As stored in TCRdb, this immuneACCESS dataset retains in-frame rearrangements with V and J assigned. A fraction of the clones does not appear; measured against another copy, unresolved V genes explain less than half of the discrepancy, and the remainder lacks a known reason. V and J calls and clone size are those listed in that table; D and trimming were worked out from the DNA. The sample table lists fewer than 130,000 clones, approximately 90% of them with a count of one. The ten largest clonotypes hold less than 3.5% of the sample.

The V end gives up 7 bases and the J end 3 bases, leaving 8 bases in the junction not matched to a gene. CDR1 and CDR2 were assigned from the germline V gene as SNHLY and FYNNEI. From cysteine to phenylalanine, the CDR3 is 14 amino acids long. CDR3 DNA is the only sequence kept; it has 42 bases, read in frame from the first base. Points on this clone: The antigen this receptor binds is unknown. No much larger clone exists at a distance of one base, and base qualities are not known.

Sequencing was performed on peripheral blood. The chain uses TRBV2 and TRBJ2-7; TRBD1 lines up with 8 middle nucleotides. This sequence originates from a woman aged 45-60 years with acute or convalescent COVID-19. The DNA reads TGTGCCAGCACCGAGCGGACAGGGAACTACGAGCAGTACTTC. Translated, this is CASTERTGNYEQYF.